Below, 29 T cell receptor beta chains from the same sample are listed, as sequenced in a study of a mutant IDH1 vaccine in newly diagnosed glioma. Assay: immunoSEQ multiplex PCR; the TCRdb copy retains only in-frame clones and omits some. The repertoire has 50,000 to 65,000 clones, roughly 80% of them found once; the top ten carry nearly 20%. Time point specified: baseline, week 1 (first vaccination visit). The sample's treatment: pre-vaccination baseline after standard-of-care therapy. Sequencing was performed on PBMCs, taken from a glioma patient treated with radiotherapy, temozolomide or both. All receptors come from a man aged 18 to 29 with glioma.

The chain combines TRBV30 with TRBJ2-1; maybe TRBD2 (6 bases). CDR1 and CDR2 from the germline V gene are GTSNPN and SVGIG (reference sequence). V was trimmed by 0 bases and J by 7 bases, leaving 10 bases between them. CDR3 length equals 13 residues. The CDR3 bases are TGTGCCTGGAGTGTTCTGGCGGGAAATGAGCAGTTCTTC. Amino acid sequence: CAWSVLAGNEQFF.

The chain is built from TRBV2 and TRBJ2-7; TRBD1 agrees at 10 bases. V lost 7 bases, J lost 2 bases, and 2 bases stayed unmatched. The CDR3 has 13 residues. Looked up from germline, CDR1 is SNHLY and CDR2 is FYNNEI. CDR3 sequence reads: CASTGQGPYEQYF. The CDR3 DNA reads TGTGCCAGCACGGGACAGGGGCCCTACGAGCAGTACTTC.

The chain employs TRBV29-1 and TRBJ1-1; no clear D gene. The CDR3 runs to 11 residues. V gave up 8 bases and J gave up 3 bases, with 10 bases separating them. Germline-derived CDR1 and CDR2 are SQVTM and ANQGSEA. In DNA form, the CDR3 reads TGCAGCATGACACTTTACACTGAAGCTTTCTTT. It translates to CSMTLYTEAFF. Drawing the rest from reference TRBV29-1 and TRBJ1-1, the complete variable domain is SAVISQKPSRDICQRGTSLTIQCQVDSQVTMMFWYRQQPGQSLTLIATANQGSEATYESGFVIDKFPISRPNLTFSTLTVSNMSPEDSSIYLCSMTLYTEAFFGQGTRLTVV.

This clone was counted between two and nine times. The chain uses TRBV6-5 and TRBJ1-1, with 7 positions matching TRBD1. Germline-derived CDR1 and CDR2 are MNHEY and SVGAGI. The CDR3 totals 13 residues. V trimming: 8 bases; J trimming: 1 base; junction bases outside the gene matches: 4. This CDR3 reads CASGDRKNTEAFF. The CDR3, as DNA: TGTGCCAGCGGGGACAGAAAGAACACTGAAGCTTTCTTT.

V is TRBV18 and J is TRBJ1-2, with no clear D. Trimming left V 3 bases short and J 2 bases short, with 10 bases between. Per the germline V gene, CDR1 is KGHSH and CDR2 is LQKENI. There are 14 residues in the CDR3. The CDR3 region is CASSPQDGNYGYTF. CDR3 nucleotides: TGTGCCAGCTCACCCCAGGACGGGAACTATGGCTACACCTTC.

J is TRBJ1-6 and V is TRBV9, with D perhaps TRBD1 (5 bases). CDR1 is SGDLS and CDR2 is YYNGEE in the germline V gene. The V end lost 0 bases, the J end lost 8 bases, and 12 bases lay between the germline ends. This CDR3 has 15 residues. CDR3 sequence (DNA): TGTGCCAGCAGCGTAGGAAGAGGGACTTATTCACCCCTCCACTTT. Encoded protein: CASSVGRGTYSPLHF.

This sequence joins TRBV25-1 and TRBJ1-4; D is ambiguous. The germline V gene encodes CDR1 MGHDK and CDR2 SYGVNS. CDR3 length: 13 residues. The V end was cut by 6 bases, the J end by 3 bases, with 8 bases between. Written as DNA, the CDR3 is TGTGCCAGCAGGGAGGTCTCTAATGAAAAACTGTTTTTT. Amino acids: CASREVSNEKLFF.

V gene TRBV6-6 combines with J gene TRBJ2-7, with no clear D. Trimming left V 3 bases short and J 2 bases short, with 14 bases between. The CDR3 runs to 15 residues. Germline-derived CDR1 and CDR2 are MNHNY and SVGAGI (reference sequence). The CDR3 coding sequence is TGTGCCAGCAGTTATAGCCAAACTGGGGCCTACGAGCAGTACTTC. It specifies CASSYSQTGAYEQYF.

DNA of the CDR3: TGTGCCATCAGTGAGGGGACCGAGAGCGGGCCTTTCAATCAGCCCCAGCATTTT. This codes for CAISEGTESGPFNQPQHF. The chain is built from TRBV10-3 and TRBJ1-5; TRBD1 might be the D (5 bases). Per germline, CDR1 ENHRY and CDR2 SYGVKD. Trimming removed 2 bases from V and 3 bases from J, with 20 bases in between. The CDR3 spans 18 residues.

V usage is TRBV30 and J usage is TRBJ1-6; the match to TRBD1 covers 12 bases. The junction had 5 bases not matched to a gene; V was cut back by 2 bases and J by 9 bases. CDR3 length: 15 amino acids. Germline V CDR1 and CDR2: GTSNPN, SVGIG (reference sequence). CDR3 coding DNA: TGTGCCTGGAGTCGGGACAGGGGGCTGGCTTCACCCCTCCACTTT. The encoded protein is CAWSRDRGLASPLHF.

J is TRBJ1-1 and V is TRBV18; 9 bases are shared with TRBD1. V lost 10 bases, J lost 2 bases, and 5 bases stayed unmatched. CDR3 length equals 13 residues. Germline values: CDR1 KGHSH, CDR2 LQKENI. The CDR3 DNA sequence: TGTGCCACCACGGGACAGGGAAACACTGAAGCTTTCTTT. This translates into CATTGQGNTEAFF.

V and J are TRBV19 and TRBJ1-3; 8 nucleotides agree with TRBD1. Losses at the gene ends were 1 base for V and 0 bases for J; bases not matched to a gene: 2. In germline, CDR1 is LNHDA, CDR2 SQIVND (reference sequence). CDR3 size: 16 residues. The CDR3 here is CASSIGTGTSGNTIYF. In DNA form, the CDR3 reads TGTGCCAGTAGTATAGGGACAGGGACCTCTGGAAACACCATATATTTT.

V usage is TRBV7-8 and J usage is TRBJ1-1; 7 bases line up with TRBD1. With 5 bases clipped from V and 0 bases from J, the junction kept 6 bases outside the gene matches. The CDR3 is made up of 15 amino acids. Germline V gene data show CDR1 as SGHVS and CDR2 as FQNEAQ. CDR3 amino acids: CASSNRQGLNTEAFF. The CDR3 nucleotides read TGTGCCAGCAGCAACCGACAGGGATTGAACACTGAAGCTTTCTTT.

The CDR3 loop reads CASSLGTSGPSSYEQYF. The CDR3 DNA follows: TGCGCCAGCAGCTTGGGTACTAGCGGGCCGAGCTCCTACGAGCAGTACTTC. The rearrangement joins TRBV5-1 to TRBJ2-7; 9 positions agree with TRBD2. This CDR3 contains 17 residues. Germline V gives CDR1 SGHRS, CDR2 YFSETQ. The junction had 7 bases not matched to a gene; V was cut back by 0 bases and J by 0 bases.

The chain couples TRBV23-1 to TRBJ1-2; no clear D gene. TRBV23-1 qualifies as an ORF whose function is uncertain. This CDR3 is 13 amino acids long. Trimming removed 4 bases at V and 4 bases at J, with 10 bases between. In DNA, the CDR3 is TGCGCCAGCAGTCGAGAAGCTACCTATGGCTACACCTTC. Protein sequence: CASSREATYGYTF.

The chain uses TRBV29-1 and TRBJ2-7, with TRBD1 matching 7 bases. Germline V lookup: CDR1 SQVTM, CDR2 ANQGSEA. The CDR3 length is 16 residues. Trimming removed 4 bases from V and 2 bases from J; junction bases left unmatched: 14. The CDR3: CSVAGFEGALTYEQYF. In DNA, the CDR3 is TGCAGCGTTGCTGGGTTCGAGGGGGCGTTAACCTACGAGCAGTACTTC.

V and J are TRBV14 and TRBJ2-7; TRBD1 aligns across 9 bases. The CDR3 has 16 residues. Unmatched junction bases numbered 4, after V lost 1 base and J lost 0 bases. Per the germline V gene, CDR1 is SGHDN and CDR2 is FVKESK. In DNA form, the CDR3 reads TGTGCCAGCAGCCAAGTGGGACAGGGACGCTCCTACGAGCAGTACTTC. Protein: CASSQVGQGRSYEQYF.

J is TRBJ2-7 and V is TRBV15; weak D call: TRBD1 (5 bases). V was cut by 7 bases and J by 3 bases, with 19 bases left in between. This CDR3 comprises 15 residues. Germline lookup yields CDR1 LNHNV and CDR2 YYDKDF (reference sequence). The CDR3 DNA reads as TGTGCCACCACCTGGGGTCTGGGGCCTTTCTACGAGCAGTACTTC. It codes for CATTWGLGPFYEQYF.

The chain has TRBV11-2 and TRBJ2-7; maybe TRBD1 (6 bases). The germline gives CDR1 SGHAT, CDR2 FQNNGV. The CDR3 consists of 15 residues. Deletions cut 0 bases from V and 3 bases from J, with 12 bases between. CDR3 region: CASSLDPGVGYEQYF. CDR3 bases: TGTGCCAGCAGCTTAGATCCAGGGGTAGGCTACGAGCAGTACTTC.

The chain joins TRBV12-5 to TRBJ2-4; a weak D match, TRBD1 (6 bases). Germline values: CDR1 LGHNT, CDR2 FRNRAP. V lost 0 bases and J lost 6, with 18 bases in between. The CDR3 loop spans 17 amino acids. The CDR3, as DNA: TGTGCTAGTGGTTTGGTTTGGTCAGGGGATATGACAAACATTCAGTACTTC. This sequence encodes CASGLVWSGDMTNIQYF.

The chain is built from TRBV6-6 and TRBJ1-2, with a tentative D call TRBD1 (6 bases). The V and J ends lost 6 bases and 4 bases respectively, with 15 bases between them. Germline CDR1 reads MNHNY; CDR2 reads SVGAGI (reference sequence). The CDR3 has 14 residues. The CDR3 bases are TGTGCCAGCAGCCCACGGGACATAACCTATGGCTACACCTTC. It codes for CASSPRDITYGYTF.

The J gene is TRBJ2-1, the V gene TRBV19; 7 nucleotides line up with TRBD1. V shed 5 bases and J 7 bases; nucleotides not matched to a gene: 5. Looked up from germline, CDR1 is LNHDA and CDR2 is SQIVND (reference sequence). CDR3 length equals 13 residues. The CDR3 reads CASSSRGLNEQFF. Written as DNA, the CDR3 is TGTGCCAGTAGTTCGAGGGGGCTGAATGAGCAGTTCTTC.

V usage is TRBV6-6 and J usage is TRBJ2-1; no clear D gene. The CDR3 sequence is 13 residues long. V shed 7 bases and J shed 10 bases, with 17 bases lying between them. The germline CDR1 and CDR2 sequences are MNHNY and SVGAGI (reference sequence). The CDR3 sequence is CASISFHFLEQFF. CDR3 nucleotide sequence: TGTGCCAGCATCTCCTTCCATTTCTTGGAGCAGTTCTTC.

The chain combines TRBV18 with TRBJ2-7, with 11 bases aligning to TRBD1. V trimming: 1 base; J trimming: 6 bases; junction bases outside the gene matches: 5. CDR3 length: 15 residues. The germline CDR1 and CDR2 sequences are KGHSH and LQKENI. In nucleotides, the CDR3 is TGTGCCAGCTCACCACAGGACAGGGGGCTTCGCGAGCAGTACTTC. Translating it yields CASSPQDRGLREQYF.

V gene TRBV7-8 combines with J gene TRBJ2-2, with a weak D call TRBD2 (5 bases). V was shortened by 2 bases and J by 5 bases, with 9 bases between the two germline ends. Per the germline V gene, CDR1 is SGHVS and CDR2 is FQNEAQ. The CDR3 is 14 amino acids. The CDR3, as DNA: TGTGCCAGCAGCTTATTTCGGGGAACCGGGGAGCTGTTTTTT. Residues: CASSLFRGTGELFF.

The chain is built from TRBV30 and TRBJ1-1, with D tentatively TRBD1 (5 bases). The CDR3 is 13 amino acids. CDR1 is GTSNPN and CDR2 is SVGIG in the germline V gene (reference sequence). Between the trimmed V and J ends, which lost 4 bases and 5 bases, there was a span of 14 bases. The CDR3 DNA reads as TGTGCCTGGAAGGCTCAGGGTTTTACTGAAGCTTTCTTT. This gives the protein CAWKAQGFTEAFF. The whole variable domain, remainder taken from reference TRBV30 and TRBJ1-1, is SQTIHQWPATLVQPVGSPLSLECTVEGTSNPNLYWYRQAAGRGLQLLFYSVGIGQISSEVPQNLSASRPQDRQFILSSKKLLLSDSGFYLCAWKAQGFTEAFFGQGTRLTVV.

This clone has just a few counts. The gene calls are TRBV6-6 and TRBJ2-2; D might be TRBD1 (5 bases). The V gene's germline CDR1 is MNHNY and CDR2 SVGAGI (reference sequence). The CDR3 extends over 14 amino acids. V gave up 10 bases and J gave up 0 bases, with 12 bases separating them. CDR3 DNA sequence: TGTGCCACCAAAGACAGCCCGAACACCGGGGAGCTGTTTTTT. This gives the protein CATKDSPNTGELFF.

CDR3 sequence (DNA): TGCGCCAGCAGCTTGGATGGGAAAGCAGGAGCTAACTATGGCTACACCTTC. It codes for CASSLDGKAGANYGYTF. The V and J genes are TRBV5-1 and TRBJ1-2; no firm D call. V gave up 0 bases and J gave up 0 bases, with 15 bases separating them. Germline CDR1 is SGHRS and CDR2 is YFSETQ. This CDR3 is 17 amino acids long.

The chain employs TRBV30 and TRBJ1-2; 8 bases line up with TRBD1. CDR3 length: 15 residues. CDR1 is GTSNPN and CDR2 is SVGIG in the germline V gene (reference sequence). Germline trimming cut 1 base from V and 4 bases from J; bases unmatched to any gene: 8. The CDR3 nucleotides are TGTGCCTGGAGTGGGCAGGGGGCGCAGGGCTATGGCTACACCTTC. Translation gives CAWSGQGAQGYGYTF.